Each of the 3 T cell receptor beta chains below was sequenced from the same sample in a study of identical twins. In TCRdb, the 5' RACE reads were re-called with MiXCR into one record per CDR3 protein. The sample contains under 450,000 distinct CDR3 sequences, approximately 18% of which appear only once. Sequencing was carried out using naive T cells sorted from blood. These receptor sequences come from a man aged 45 to 65 in good health.

The chain employs TRBV12-3 or TRBV12-4 and TRBJ2-3; 11 nucleotides align to TRBD1. V trimming: 4 bases; J trimming: 5 bases; junction bases outside the gene matches: 5. There are 15 residues in the CDR3. Here the CDR3 DNA reads TGTGCCAGCAGTTCCCGGACAGGGGGCCGAGATACGCAGTATTTT. Amino acid sequence: CASSSRTGGRDTQYF.

This sequence joins TRBV27 and TRBJ2-1, with 7 bases matching TRBD1. Trimming took 5 bases from V and 4 from J; bases not matched to a gene: 14. CDR1 MNHEY and CDR2 SMNVEV come from the germline V gene (reference sequence). CDR3 size: 17 residues. CDR3 amino acids: CASSIRDRRMGYNEQFF. For the CDR3, the DNA is TGTGCCAGCAGTATCCGGGACAGAAGGATGGGGTACAATGAGCAGTTCTTC.

CDR3 sequence reads: CASSQEPGLNTGELFF. For the CDR3, the DNA is TGCGCCAGCAGCCAAGAGCCGGGGCTTAACACCGGGGAGCTGTTTTTT. This rearrangement joins TRBV4-3 to TRBJ2-2, with D possibly being TRBD1 or TRBD2 (5 bases each). The V end was cut by 0 bases, the J end by 2 bases, with 10 bases between. The length of the CDR3 is 16 residues. The germline V gene has CDR1 LGHNA and CDR2 YSLEER.